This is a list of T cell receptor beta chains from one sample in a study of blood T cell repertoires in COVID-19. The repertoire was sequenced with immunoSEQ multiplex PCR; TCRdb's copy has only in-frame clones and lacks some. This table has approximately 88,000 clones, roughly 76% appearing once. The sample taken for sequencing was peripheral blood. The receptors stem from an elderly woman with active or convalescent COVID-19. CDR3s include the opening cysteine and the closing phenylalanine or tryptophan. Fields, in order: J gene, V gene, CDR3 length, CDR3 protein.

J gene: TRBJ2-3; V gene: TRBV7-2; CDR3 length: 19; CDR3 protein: CASSSSSLGGGRATDTQYF
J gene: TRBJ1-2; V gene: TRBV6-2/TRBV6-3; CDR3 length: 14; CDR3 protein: CASSLDRVDYGYTF
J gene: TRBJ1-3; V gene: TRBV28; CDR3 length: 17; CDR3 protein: CASSSRDSLYSGNTIYF
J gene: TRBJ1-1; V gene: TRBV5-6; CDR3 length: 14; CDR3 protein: CASSLVLGAGKAFF
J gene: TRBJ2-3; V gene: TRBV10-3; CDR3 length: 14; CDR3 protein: CAISGDRGTDTQYF
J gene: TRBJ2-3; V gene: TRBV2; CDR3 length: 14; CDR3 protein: CASSEAQGGDTQYF
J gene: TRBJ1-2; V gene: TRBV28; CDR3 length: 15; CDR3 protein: CASSSTTGDYYGYTF
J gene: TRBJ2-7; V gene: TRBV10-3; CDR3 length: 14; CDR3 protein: CAIRLDRGEYEQYF
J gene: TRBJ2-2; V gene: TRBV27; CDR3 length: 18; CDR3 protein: CASSLGLAGGSNTGELFF
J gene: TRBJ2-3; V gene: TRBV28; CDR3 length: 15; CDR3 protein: CASSLSFADTDTQYF
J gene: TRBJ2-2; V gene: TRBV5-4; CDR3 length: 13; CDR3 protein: CASSLGQTGELFF
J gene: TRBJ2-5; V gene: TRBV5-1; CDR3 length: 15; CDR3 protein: CASSSWTGGGETQYF
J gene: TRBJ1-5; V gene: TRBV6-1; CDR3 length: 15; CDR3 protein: CASSLWQGDDQPQHF
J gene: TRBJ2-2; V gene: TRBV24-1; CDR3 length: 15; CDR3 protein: CATSDNRGDTGELFF
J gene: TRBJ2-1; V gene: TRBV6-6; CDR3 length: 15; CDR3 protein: CASSYGAATDNEQFF
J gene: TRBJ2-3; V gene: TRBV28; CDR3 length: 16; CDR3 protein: CASSANPTGRLDTQYF
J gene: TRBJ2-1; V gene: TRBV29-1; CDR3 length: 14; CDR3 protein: CSVGGVGRYNEQFF
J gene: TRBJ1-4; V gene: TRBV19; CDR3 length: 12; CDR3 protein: CASSEGGEKLFF
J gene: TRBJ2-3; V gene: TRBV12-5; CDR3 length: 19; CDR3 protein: CASGLVPGSRGGLLDTQYF
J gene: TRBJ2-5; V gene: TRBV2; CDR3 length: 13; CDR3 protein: CASSTGAEETQYF
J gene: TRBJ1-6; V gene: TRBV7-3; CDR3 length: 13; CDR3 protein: CASSLTPGAPLHF
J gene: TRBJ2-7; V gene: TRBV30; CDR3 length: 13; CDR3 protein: CAWSEGARYEQYF
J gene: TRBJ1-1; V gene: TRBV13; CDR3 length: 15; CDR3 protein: CASSRGQFVNTEAFF
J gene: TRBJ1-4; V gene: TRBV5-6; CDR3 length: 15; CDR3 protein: CASSLVGQFNEKLFF
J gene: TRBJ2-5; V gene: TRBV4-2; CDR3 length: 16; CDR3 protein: CASSQVTSGDQETQYF
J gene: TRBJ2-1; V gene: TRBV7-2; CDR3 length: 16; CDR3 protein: CASSARTGSSYNEQFF
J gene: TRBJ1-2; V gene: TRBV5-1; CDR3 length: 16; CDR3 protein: CASSLASGQGAYGYTF
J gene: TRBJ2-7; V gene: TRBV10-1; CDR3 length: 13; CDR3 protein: CASKWQRLYEQYF
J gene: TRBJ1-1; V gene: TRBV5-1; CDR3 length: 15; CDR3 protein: CASSWGGQGNTEAFF
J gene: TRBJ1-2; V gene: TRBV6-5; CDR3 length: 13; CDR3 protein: CASSRQFNYGYTF
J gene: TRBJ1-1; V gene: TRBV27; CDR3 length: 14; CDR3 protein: CASSLIPTETEAFF
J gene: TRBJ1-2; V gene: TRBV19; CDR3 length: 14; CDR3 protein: CASSINTEFYGYTF
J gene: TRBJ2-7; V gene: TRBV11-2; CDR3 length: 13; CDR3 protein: CASGEGSSYEQYF
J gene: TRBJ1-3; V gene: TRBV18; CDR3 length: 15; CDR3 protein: CASSPLRESGNTIYF
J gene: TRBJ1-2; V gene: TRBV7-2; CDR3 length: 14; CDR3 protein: CASSLGNSPYGYTF
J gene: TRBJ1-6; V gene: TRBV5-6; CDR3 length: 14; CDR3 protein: CASSAGQHNSPLHF
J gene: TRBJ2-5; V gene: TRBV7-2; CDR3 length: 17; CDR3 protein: CASSLTGLAGSTRTQYF
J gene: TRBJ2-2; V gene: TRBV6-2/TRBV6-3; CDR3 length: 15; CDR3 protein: CASSWDYRNTGELFF
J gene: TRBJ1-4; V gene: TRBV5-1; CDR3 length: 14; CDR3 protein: CASSLLGGREKLFF
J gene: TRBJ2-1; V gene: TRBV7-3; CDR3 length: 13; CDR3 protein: CASSSLPGNEQFF
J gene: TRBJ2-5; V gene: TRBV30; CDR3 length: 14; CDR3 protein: CAWSWGGNQETQYF
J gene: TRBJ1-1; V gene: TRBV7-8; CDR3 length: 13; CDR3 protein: CASSRAGGVEAFF
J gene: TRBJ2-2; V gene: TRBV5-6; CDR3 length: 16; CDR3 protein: CASTRVAGRNTGELFF
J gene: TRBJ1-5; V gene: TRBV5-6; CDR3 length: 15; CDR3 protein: CASSTQGIGNQPQHF
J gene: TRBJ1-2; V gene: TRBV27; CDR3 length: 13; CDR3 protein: CASREDRVRGYTF
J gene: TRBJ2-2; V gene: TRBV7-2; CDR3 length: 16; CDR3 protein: CASSPQGAKNTGELFF
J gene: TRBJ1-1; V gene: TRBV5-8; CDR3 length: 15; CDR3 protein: CASSPAGARNTEAFF
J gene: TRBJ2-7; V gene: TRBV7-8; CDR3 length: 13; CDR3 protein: CASSLGLLSEQYF
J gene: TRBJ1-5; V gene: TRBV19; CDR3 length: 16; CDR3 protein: CASSLQGGGSNQPQHF
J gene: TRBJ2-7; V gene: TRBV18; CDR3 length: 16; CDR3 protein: CASSSTRDGASYEQYF
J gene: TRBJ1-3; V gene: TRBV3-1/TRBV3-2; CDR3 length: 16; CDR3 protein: CASSQANTEMGNTIYF
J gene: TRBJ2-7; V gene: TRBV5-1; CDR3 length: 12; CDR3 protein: CASKGDNYEQYF
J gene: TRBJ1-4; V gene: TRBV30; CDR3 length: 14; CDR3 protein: CAWNHYPLNEKLFF
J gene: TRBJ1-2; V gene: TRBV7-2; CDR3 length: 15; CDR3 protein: CASSLVPGQGDGYTF
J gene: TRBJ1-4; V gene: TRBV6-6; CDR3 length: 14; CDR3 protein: CASSYRDRNEKLFF
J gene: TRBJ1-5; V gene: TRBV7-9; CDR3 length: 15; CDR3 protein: CASSLSGTDNQPQHF
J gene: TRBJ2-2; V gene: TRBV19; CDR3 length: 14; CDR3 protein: CASSTLAKTGELFF
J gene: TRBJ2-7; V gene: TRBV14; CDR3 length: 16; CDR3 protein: CASSQDLGTPNREQYF
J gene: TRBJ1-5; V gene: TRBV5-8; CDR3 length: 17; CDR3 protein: CASSLRSSRGLSQPQHF
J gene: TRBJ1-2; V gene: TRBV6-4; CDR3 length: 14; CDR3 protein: CASSDDRGKYGYTF